Listed below are T cell receptor beta chains from one sample, sequenced in a study of T cells in Graves' hyperthyroidism and ophthalmopathy. TCRdb re-derived calls from the multiplex PCR reads in MiXCR, one entry per CDR3 protein. The top ten hold about 5% of the sample, which has roughly 420,000 distinct CDR3 sequences, approximately 13% seen once. The sequenced sample was blood. These receptors all come from a woman aged 18 to 35 with Graves' hyperthyroidism. CDR3s include the opening cysteine and the closing phenylalanine or tryptophan. A D gene is named only where the DNA matches it firmly. Clone size is given for some rows only: seen once, a few or many times, or a class if the clone is expanded.

CDR3 protein	CDR3 DNA	clone size	D gene	V gene	J gene
CATKREGAGANVLTF	TGTGCCACCAAGCGTGAGGGGGCAGGGGCCAACGTCCTGACTTTC	many	TRBD1	TRBV27	TRBJ2-6
CASSLVRGRREQYF	TGTGCCAGCAGCTTAGTTCGCGGGAGGCGCGAGCAGTACTTC	-	TRBD2	TRBV11-2	TRBJ2-7
CASSPRGVGETQYF	TGTGCCAGCAGCCCCAGAGGGGTGGGAGAGACCCAGTACTTC	many	-	TRBV27	TRBJ2-5
CASSFRPRGGKTQYF	TGTGCCAGCAGTTTCCGTCCAAGGGGGGGGAAGACCCAGTACTTC	many	-	TRBV6-1	TRBJ2-5
CASSVTQNINTEAFF	TGTGCCAGCAGCGTAACACAGAATATTAACACTGAAGCTTTCTTT	-	-	TRBV14	TRBJ1-1
CSAANRDSQQETQYF	TGCAGTGCAGCCAACCGGGACAGCCAACAAGAGACCCAGTACTTC	many	TRBD1	TRBV20-1	TRBJ2-5
CASSTDRSSYEQYF	TGTGCCAGTAGTACGGACAGAAGCTCCTACGAGCAGTACTTC	-	-	TRBV19	TRBJ2-7
CASSEGRIYEQYF	TGTGCCAGTAGTGAGGGACGGATATACGAGCAGTACTTC	-	-	TRBV19	TRBJ2-7
CASSYRFSPEAFF	TGTGCCAGCAGTTATAGGTTTTCGCCTGAAGCTTTCTTT	many	-	TRBV28	TRBJ1-1
CAWSVRTGESSPLHF	TGTGCCTGGAGTGTACGGACAGGGGAAAGTTCACCCCTCCACTTT	many	TRBD1	TRBV30	TRBJ1-6
CASSQPGLACNEQFF	TGCGCCAGCAGCCAACCGGGACTAGCCTGCAATGAGCAGTTCTTC	few	TRBD2	TRBV4-1	TRBJ2-1
CSVRPGLAGGPYEQYF	TGCAGCGTGAGACCGGGACTAGCGGGAGGGCCCTACGAGCAGTACTTC	many	TRBD2	TRBV29-1	TRBJ2-7
CSARQVTGVNEQFF	TGCAGTGCTAGACAGGTGACAGGGGTCAATGAGCAGTTCTTC	few	TRBD1	TRBV20-1	TRBJ2-1
CASGLWTYEQYF	TGTGCCAGCGGGCTCTGGACCTACGAGCAGTACTTC	many	-	TRBV12-3/TRBV12-4	TRBJ2-7
CSARPGTSHTEAFF	TGCAGTGCTAGACCGGGGACATCTCACACTGAAGCTTTCTTT	many	-	TRBV20-1	TRBJ1-1
CSARSGSINLDEQYF	TGCAGTGCTAGATCGGGTTCGATAAACCTAGACGAGCAGTACTTC	many	-	TRBV20-1	TRBJ2-7
CASSAMPGLADEQYF	TGTGCCAGCAGCGCAATGCCGGGACTAGCTGACGAGCAGTACTTC	many	TRBD2	TRBV5-8	TRBJ2-7
CASSTSSRGFTNIQYF	TGTGCCAGCAGCACGTCAAGCAGGGGGTTTACGAACATTCAGTACTTC	many	TRBD1	TRBV7-9	TRBJ2-4
CASSSRLAGAYEQFF	TGTGCCAGCAGCTCCAGACTAGCGGGAGCCTATGAGCAGTTCTTC	many	TRBD2	TRBV7-9	TRBJ2-1
CASSRDRSGDEQYF	TGTGCCAGCAGTCGCGATAGATCAGGGGACGAGCAGTACTTC	many	-	TRBV12-3/TRBV12-4	TRBJ2-7
CATRAGPLMEGYTF	TGTGCAACGCGAGCGGGGCCGCTTATGGAAGGCTACACCTTC	many	-	TRBV6-1	TRBJ1-2
CASSTWDRLSYEQYF	TGTGCCAGTAGTACCTGGGACAGGCTATCCTACGAGCAGTACTTC	once	TRBD1	TRBV19	TRBJ2-7
CASSSSAGLSGNTIYF	TGTGCCAGCAGCTCTTCCGCAGGCCTCTCTGGAAACACCATATATTTT	-	-	TRBV7-6	TRBJ1-3
CATPFRWLERVTKTEAFF	TGTGCCACCCCTTTTAGATGGCTTGAAAGGGTCACAAAGACTGAAGCTTTCTTT	many	-	TRBV27	TRBJ1-1
CASSPGTGVTDTQYF	TGTGCCAGCAGCCCTGGGACAGGGGTCACAGATACGCAGTATTTT	-	TRBD1	TRBV7-3	TRBJ2-3
CASSLLTGEANYGYTF	TGCGCCAGCAGCTTGTTGACGGGGGAGGCTAACTATGGCTACACCTTC	many	-	TRBV5-1	TRBJ1-2
CASSLYGGDRYQPQHF	TGTGCCAGCAGCTTATACGGGGGGGACAGATATCAGCCCCAGCATTTT	many	TRBD1	TRBV7-8	TRBJ1-5
CASSKQTGTYEQYF	TGTGCCAGCAGCAAACAGACGGGAACATACGAGCAGTACTTC	many	-	TRBV12-3/TRBV12-4	TRBJ2-7
CASSQDRLGQPLHF	TGCGCCAGCAGCCAAGATCGTCTGGGACAGCCCCTCCACTTT	-	TRBD1	TRBV4-3	TRBJ1-6
CASSRGTSGQETQYF	TGTGCCAGCAGCCGCGGGACTAGCGGGCAAGAGACCCAGTACTTC	few	TRBD2	TRBV6-1	TRBJ2-5
CASSLLPGQGADQPQHF	TGTGCCAGCAGTTTATTACCGGGACAGGGGGCCGACCAGCCCCAGCATTTT	many	TRBD1	TRBV28	TRBJ1-5